The rows below give T cell receptor beta chains drawn from one sample of a study of cytomegalovirus exposure and HLA in healthy donors. Only in-frame clones appear in the TCRdb table, and some are missing; sequencing was by immunoSEQ multiplex PCR. The sample carries about 140,000 clones, about four fifths recorded once. The sample taken for sequencing was PBMCs. Source of these receptors: a male donor in good health and CMV-seronegative. Both conserved end residues are part of each CDR3. The D gene is left open where the match is weak. Expanded clones get a size class; other rows say once, few or many, or leave the size out.

V gene	clone size	D gene	J gene	CDR3 protein	CDR3 DNA
TRBV6-1	.	.	TRBJ2-7	CASSRQVDYEQYF	TGTGCCAGCAGCCGACAGGTAGACTACGAGCAGTACTTC
TRBV10-3	.	.	TRBJ1-1	CAIRAGILMNTEAFF	TGTGCCATCAGGGCAGGAATACTCATGAACACTGAAGCTTTCTTT
TRBV11-2	.	.	TRBJ2-6	CASSRSSGANVLTF	TGTGCCAGCAGCCGGAGCTCTGGGGCCAACGTCCTGACTTTC
TRBV6-1	.	TRBD2	TRBJ2-5	CASSEEGTSVAQYF	TGTGCCAGCAGTGAAGAAGGGACTAGCGTCGCCCAGTACTTC
TRBV6-5	few	TRBD2	TRBJ2-7	CASSYSTGGTYEQYF	TGTGCCAGCAGTTACTCCACCGGGGGGACCTACGAGCAGTACTTC
TRBV9	.	TRBD2	TRBJ2-2	CASSVSGTSGPTGELFF	TGTGCCAGCAGCGTTTCCGGGACTAGCGGGCCCACCGGGGAGCTGTTTTTT
TRBV5-1	few	TRBD1	TRBJ2-2	CASSSPTGGEGINTGELFF	TGCGCCAGCAGCTCCCCGACAGGGGGCGAGGGTATCAACACCGGGGAGCTGTTTTTT
TRBV6-5	.	.	TRBJ1-1	CASSYRGNTEAFF	TGTGCCAGCAGTTACCGGGGAAACACTGAAGCTTTCTTT
TRBV30	.	.	TRBJ1-5	CAWAGDSNQPQHF	TGTGCCTGGGCCGGGGATAGCAATCAGCCCCAGCATTTT
TRBV6-5	once	.	TRBJ2-1	CASSLGQNNEQFF	TGTGCCAGCAGTCTCGGACAGAACAATGAGCAGTTCTTC
TRBV5-1	.	.	TRBJ2-7	CASSLGSGATYEQYF	TGCGCCAGCAGCTTGGGTTCAGGGGCGACCTACGAGCAGTACTTC
TRBV15	.	TRBD2	TRBJ2-3	CATSSGGRTDTQYF	TGTGCCACCAGTAGCGGGGGGAGAACAGATACGCAGTATTTT